This TCR beta chain was captured by sequencing in a study of Ad26.COV2.S vaccination and SARS-CoV-2 variants. Notes on the study in general: People who got the vaccine had more spike-specific TCR breadth than people who got placebo.

The V and J ends lost 7 bases and 6 bases respectively, with 19 bases between them. Germline V gene lookup returns CDR1 MNHEY and CDR2 SVGAGI. The CDR3 totals 14 residues. As for treatment: about 20 received Ad26.COV2.S at low or high dose, single or two shots; a few received placebo; per-sample allocation not given. The investigators took samples on day 63 after the first vaccine or placebo injection. Method: immunoSEQ multiplex PCR; TCRdb's copy keeps in-frame clones and lacks some. The sample has nearly 400,000 clones, around 89% seen once. With respect to this clone: What it binds is not known.

This sequence joins TRBV6-5 and TRBJ2-7, with D perhaps TRBD2 (6 bases). Sequencing used peripheral blood, obtained in a trial of Ad26.COV2.S vaccine versus placebo. The TCR sequence derives from a person between 18 and 59 years old who received the Ad26.COV2.S COVID-19 vaccine or a placebo. In DNA, the CDR3 is TGTGCCAGCATCCGCGGGGATAGAGGGCTCGAGCAGTACTTC. Its protein product is CASIRGDRGLEQYF.